This entry features one T cell receptor (beta chain) sequence. Collection of roughly 10 milliliters of peripheral blood was performed for each donor. Trimming took 5 bases from V and 6 from J, leaving 15 bases between them. CDR3 size: 14 residues. Looked up from germline, CDR1 is SGHTA and CDR2 is FQGTGA. This sample was included in a study of blood T cells in healthy people across ages. A second roughly 6 to 12 cycle PCR used barcoded and J-beta primers. TCRdb passed the 5' RACE reads through MiXCR, listing each CDR3 protein once. The repertoire includes 1.5 million or so distinct CDR3 sequences, around 39% of them detected once, and 7.9% sits in the top ten.

This sequence was found in a woman under 30 in good health. J is TRBJ2-3 and V is TRBV7-3; D might be TRBD1 (5 bases). Sequencing used blood. The CDR3 loop reads CASSPSQGRDTQYF. CDR3 DNA sequence: TGTGCCAGCAGCCCTAGTCAGGGTAGGGATACGCAGTATTTT.